This T cell receptor (beta chain) was retrieved from a study of T-cell reconstitution after alpha-beta-depleted transplantation in children. Germline V gives CDR1 MDHEN, CDR2 SYDVKM. CDR3 length equals 14 residues. V trimming: 6 bases; J trimming: 4 bases; junction bases outside the gene matches: 7. Preparation of the TCRbeta library involved a method that used unique molecular identifiers. TCRdb re-analysed the PCR reads in MiXCR, keeping a single row per CDR3 protein. The repertoire consists of about 610,000 distinct CDR3 sequences, with roughly a tenth occurring once and the leading ten covering about 4%.

This clonotype was sampled from a human donor who donated a stem cell graft to a child with acute myeloid leukemia. Here the sequenced sample was PBMCs from the stem cell graft donor, taken from the stem cell graft. The genes are TRBV28 and TRBJ2-5, with TRBD1 matching over 8 bases. The CDR3 spells CASSPQGARETQYF. In DNA, the CDR3 is TGTGCCAGCAGCCCTCAGGGGGCAAGAGAGACCCAGTACTTC.